This T cell receptor (beta chain) was recovered during a study of control samples from healthy donors and cancer patients. The CDR3 covers 17 residues. The V gene end was trimmed by 2 bases and the J gene end by 2 bases; junction bases not matched to a gene: 7. The germline V gene encodes CDR1 ENHRY and CDR2 SYGVKD. This table comes from immunoSEQ multiplex PCR, and its TCRdb copy is limited to in-frame clones, with some not included. The sample carries about 160,000 clones, roughly 92% recorded once. The sample consisted of blood. The genes are TRBV10-3 and TRBJ2-3, with 10 bases identical to TRBD1. This TCR was sampled from a woman between 25 and 40 years old in good health. The CDR3 region has the DNA TGTGCCATCAGTGAGCTAAGGGACAGGGGACCCACAGATACGCAGTATTTT. It yields the protein CAISELRDRGPTDTQYF.